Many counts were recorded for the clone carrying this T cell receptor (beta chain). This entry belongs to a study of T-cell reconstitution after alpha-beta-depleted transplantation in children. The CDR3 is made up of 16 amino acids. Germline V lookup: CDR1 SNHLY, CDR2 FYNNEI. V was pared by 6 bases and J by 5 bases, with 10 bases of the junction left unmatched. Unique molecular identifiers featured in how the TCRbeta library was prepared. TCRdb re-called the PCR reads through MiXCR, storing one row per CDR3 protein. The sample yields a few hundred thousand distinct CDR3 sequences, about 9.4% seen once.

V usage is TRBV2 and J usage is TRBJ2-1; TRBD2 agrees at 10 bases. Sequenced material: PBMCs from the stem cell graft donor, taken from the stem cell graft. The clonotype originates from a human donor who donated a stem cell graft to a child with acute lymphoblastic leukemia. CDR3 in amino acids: CASSDAGLAGDNEQFF. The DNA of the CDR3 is TGTGCCAGCAGCGACGCTGGGCTAGCGGGGGACAATGAGCAGTTCTTC.